Sequencing of this TCR beta chain was carried out in a study of T cells in Graves' hyperthyroidism and ophthalmopathy. For Graves' hyperthyroidism to be stable, ophthalmopathy could not progress within 18 months. TCR beta CDR3 regions were amplified from RNA. The HTBI primer set served for first-round RT-PCR of the TCR CDR3. Each CDR3 protein gets one entry after TCRdb re-called the multiplex PCR reads with MiXCR. The sample records 210,000 or so distinct CDR3 sequences, roughly 18% being singletons. With 5 bases removed from V and 2 bases from J, the gap between germline ends came to 11 bases. CDR3 length: 14 residues. The germline V gene encodes CDR1 WSHSY and CDR2 SAAADI. Study observations and caveats: Stable hyperthyroidism was told apart from ophthalmopathy by a model built on 13 V-J features. Ophthalmopathy onset followed model prediction by a median roughly 6 months.

In regard to this clonotype: No antigen is known for it.

The rearrangement uses TRBV10-2 and TRBJ2-3; D is ambiguous. Specimen: blood. This clonotype was sampled from a man aged 45 to 65 with Graves' hyperthyroidism. The CDR3 bases are TGCGCCAGCAGTAGATCACGGCTCACAGATACGCAGTATTTT. Protein: CASSRSRLTDTQYF.